One and the same sample provided the 32 T cell receptor beta chains below, sequenced in a study of cytomegalovirus exposure and HLA in healthy donors. 60 Vbeta and 13 Jbeta primers were used in PCR. The method was immunoSEQ multiplex PCR; TCRdb's version includes in-frame clones alone and lacks a portion of them. The table shows over 90,000 clones, with 60% to 80% occurring only once. Sequencing used PBMCs. The receptors come from a man aged 60 to 69 in good health and CMV-seronegative.

This chain connects TRBV6-1 to TRBJ1-6, with a tentative D call TRBD1 (6 bases). The V end lost 8 bases, the J end lost 7 bases, and 15 bases lay between the germline ends. Germline V gene sequence: CDR1 MNHNS, CDR2 SASEGT. This CDR3 region has 14 residues. The CDR3 region is CASSGGAGNSPLHF. CDR3 sequence (DNA): TGTGCCAGCTCTGGGGGGGCTGGAAATTCACCCCTCCACTTT.

This rearrangement joins TRBV7-7 to TRBJ2-5; D is perhaps TRBD1 (5 bases). The CDR3 is made up of 14 amino acids. The germline gives CDR1 SSHAT, CDR2 FNYEAQ (reference sequence). Trimming removed 4 bases from V and 7 bases from J, with 16 bases in between. CDR3 in amino acids: CASSSKALQGTQYF. The CDR3 DNA is TGTGCCAGCAGCTCCAAGGCCCTTCAGGGGACCCAGTACTTC. The whole variable domain, filled in from reference TRBV7-7 and TRBJ2-5, reads GAGVSQSPRYKVTKRGQDVTLRCDPISSHATLYWYQQALGQGPEFLTYFNYEAQPDKSGLPSDRFSAERPEGSISTLTIQRTEQRDSAMYRCASSSKALQGTQYFGPGTRLLVL.

This clone showed up just a few times. This sequence joins TRBV10-3 and TRBJ1-4; a possible D gene is TRBD1 (5 bases). Germline CDR1 reads ENHRY; CDR2 reads SYGVKD. V shed 10 bases and J shed 3 bases, with 9 bases lying between them. The CDR3 sequence is 12 residues long. The CDR3 bases are TGTGCCACGCGACAGCCTAATGAAAAACTGTTTTTT. It codes for CATRQPNEKLFF.

The sample holds a few counts of this clone. CDR3 nucleotides: TGCAGCGCCGCACCAGCGGGGGCCTACGAGCAGTACTTC. Amino acids: CSAAPAGAYEQYF. This chain links TRBV29-1 with TRBJ2-7; TRBD2 aligns across 8 bases. The trim removed 7 bases at V and 2 bases at J, leaving 7 bases unmatched. Germline-derived CDR1 and CDR2 are SQVTM and ANQGSEA. The CDR3 has 13 residues.

The chain recombines TRBV19 with TRBJ1-5; the D gene is possibly TRBD1 (5 bases). The CDR3 totals 18 residues. Trimming took 5 bases from V and 0 from J, leaving 20 bases between them. Germline assignment: CDR1 LNHDA and CDR2 SQIVND (reference sequence). The CDR3 protein is CASSPRIQGLSSNQPQHF. CDR3 bases: TGTGCCAGTAGTCCACGAATTCAGGGACTTTCTAGCAATCAGCCCCAGCATTTT.

This clone was observed a handful of times. The chain combines TRBV11-1 with TRBJ1-1; D possibly corresponds to TRBD1 (5 bases). The CDR3 totals 14 residues. Deletions cut 3 bases from V and 4 bases from J, with 12 bases between. Germline-derived CDR1 and CDR2 are SGHAT and FQDESV (reference sequence). CDR3 nucleotide sequence: TGTGCCAGCAGCTTTAAGGGGCTGGGCACTGAAGCTTTCTTT. It codes for CASSFKGLGTEAFF.

The rearrangement uses TRBV9 and TRBJ1-2; 8 nucleotides align to TRBD1. Germline trimming cut 4 bases from V and 3 bases from J; bases unmatched to any gene: 5. This CDR3 has 14 residues. CDR1 SGDLS and CDR2 YYNGEE come from the germline V gene. CDR3 sequence (DNA): TGTGCCAGCAGCACCCAGACAGGGGACTATGGCTACACCTTC. The encoded protein is CASSTQTGDYGYTF.

The chain couples TRBV2 to TRBJ1-2; perhaps TRBD1 as D (5 bases). Germline loops: CDR1 SNHLY, CDR2 FYNNEI. Between the trimmed V and J ends, which lost 8 bases and 2 bases, there was a span of 12 bases. This CDR3 has 13 residues. CDR3 amino acids: CASPLGRNYGYTF. The CDR3 DNA is TGTGCCAGCCCCCTGGGGCGGAACTATGGCTACACCTTC.

Only a few counts were recorded for this clone. The chain combines TRBV27 with TRBJ1-1; no reliable D call. V lost 4 bases to trimming and J lost 1 base, with 13 bases between them. From germline, CDR1 is MNHEY and CDR2 SMNVEV (reference sequence). The CDR3 is made up of 15 amino acids. The CDR3 region is CASSSISRGNTEAFF. In DNA, the CDR3 is TGTGCCAGCAGTTCTATATCCCGGGGGAACACTGAAGCTTTCTTT.

The V gene is TRBV2, the J gene TRBJ2-7, with D unresolved. From germline, CDR1 is SNHLY and CDR2 FYNNEI. This CDR3 is 10 amino acids long. The ends were cut back, 8 bases at V and 3 bases at J, with 5 bases in the middle. Written as DNA, the CDR3 is TGTGCCAGCGCAGACTACGAGCAGTACTTC. It translates to CASADYEQYF. Using reference TRBV2 and TRBJ2-7 for the parts outside the CDR3, the full variable domain is EPEVTQTPSHQVTQMGQEVILRCVPISNHLYFYWYRQILGQKVEFLVSFYNNEISEKSEIFDDQFSVERPDGSNFTLKIRSTKLEDSAMYFCASADYEQYFGPGTRLTVT.

Only a few counts were recorded for this clone. V is TRBV5-4 and J is TRBJ2-6; 8 bases align to TRBD1. This CDR3 comprises 17 residues. V was pared by 7 bases and J by 1 base, with 10 bases of the junction left unmatched. Germline V gene lookup returns CDR1 SGHNT and CDR2 YYREEE (reference sequence). CDR3 in amino acids: CASPGQGPISGANVLTF. CDR3 nucleotides: TGTGCCAGCCCCGGACAGGGCCCTATATCTGGGGCCAACGTCCTGACTTTC.

V gene TRBV9 combines with J gene TRBJ1-4, with 8 bases lining up with TRBD1. The V gene's germline CDR1 is SGDLS and CDR2 YYNGEE. The CDR3 is made up of 14 amino acids. V was clipped by 3 bases and J by 6 bases; unmatched bases: 4. CDR3 nucleotides: TGTGCCAGCAGCGCGGACAGGGAGGATGAAAAACTGTTTTTT. Its translation is CASSADREDEKLFF.

The J gene is TRBJ2-3, the V gene TRBV7-9; TRBD2 agrees at 11 bases. With V trimmed by 2 bases and J by 3 bases, 7 bases remained unmatched. Germline CDR1 and CDR2: SEHNR and FQNEAQ (reference sequence). This CDR3 is 17 amino acids long. CDR3 coding DNA: TGTGCCAGCAGCTTAACCCTAGCGGGAGGATCGACAGATACGCAGTATTTT. Its protein is CASSLTLAGGSTDTQYF.

The rearrangement links TRBV4-1 to TRBJ2-1; a weak D match, TRBD2 (7 bases). The CDR3 runs to 16 residues. V lost 4 bases and J 9 bases, leaving 22 bases between the germline ends. Germline lookup yields CDR1 MGHRA and CDR2 YSYEKL. The CDR3 protein is CASSPAARGGGGEQFF. The DNA for the CDR3 is TGCGCCAGCAGCCCGGCGGCAAGGGGGGGAGGGGGTGAGCAGTTCTTC.

A few counts support this clone. The V gene is TRBV11-2, the J gene TRBJ1-1, with D perhaps TRBD1 (6 bases). CDR1 SGHAT and CDR2 FQNNGV come from the germline V gene. Trimming removed 2 bases at V and 8 bases at J, with 12 bases between. The CDR3 is 13 residues long. This CDR3 reads CASSLTVDREAFF. CDR3 nucleotides: TGTGCCAGCAGCTTAACGGTAGACAGGGAAGCTTTCTTT.

The chain combines TRBV2 with TRBJ1-2, with D possibly TRBD1 on 5 matching bases. CDR1 SNHLY and CDR2 FYNNEI come from the germline V gene. This CDR3 region has 13 residues. The V gene lost 7 bases and the J gene lost 1 base, with 10 bases spanning the gap. The CDR3 nucleotides read TGTGCCAGCACTATACAGGTTAACTATGGCTACACCTTC. This translates into CASTIQVNYGYTF.

A remark on this clone: The junction shows a germline mismatch at one end, possibly a read error. The V gene is TRBV19, the J gene TRBJ2-2; D unclear. Germline assignment: CDR1 LNHDA and CDR2 SQIVND (reference sequence). The CDR3 length is 15 residues. In nucleotides, the CDR3 is TGTGCCAGTAGTATTACCGGGTTGAACGCCGGGGAGCTGTTTTTT. Amino acids: CASSITGLNAGELFF.

V and J are TRBV19 and TRBJ2-1; TRBD1 agrees at 11 bases. The CDR3 extends over 15 amino acids. V trimming: 1 base; J trimming: 8 bases; junction bases outside the gene matches: 4. The germline V gene encodes CDR1 LNHDA and CDR2 SQIVND (reference sequence). The chain's CDR3 is CASSIVGQGAYEQFF. The CDR3 nucleotides read TGTGCCAGTAGTATAGTCGGACAGGGGGCTTATGAGCAGTTCTTC.

The J gene is TRBJ2-2, the V gene TRBV27; the match to TRBD2 covers 8 bases. The CDR3 contains 16 residues. CDR1 and CDR2 from the germline V gene are MNHEY and SMNVEV (reference sequence). With V trimmed by 6 bases and J by 4 bases, 10 bases remained unmatched. The CDR3 protein is CASRHTAGERTGELFF. As DNA, the CDR3 is TGTGCCAGCAGACACACAGCGGGAGAGCGCACCGGGGAGCTGTTTTTT.

This chain's CDR3 is CASSLGGTARYGYTF. In nucleotides, the CDR3 is TGTGCCAGCAGTTTAGGGGGGACAGCGCGTTATGGCTACACCTTC. The chain couples TRBV28 to TRBJ1-2, with TRBD1 identical over 7 bases. CDR3 length: 15 residues. Germline CDR1 MDHEN, CDR2 SYDVKM. V lost 2 bases and J lost 5; bases outside the gene matches: 8.

This clone was seen a few times. The chain couples TRBV19 to TRBJ2-7; TRBD2 matches 7 bases. With V trimmed by 5 bases and J by 5 bases, 12 bases remained unmatched. The CDR3 sequence is 15 residues long. Germline CDR1 LNHDA, CDR2 SQIVND (reference sequence). The CDR3 DNA sequence: TGTGCCAGTAGTGGAGGCGGGAGTCCCGCCCACGAGCAGTACTTC. Its translation: CASSGGGSPAHEQYF.

This chain joins TRBV9 and TRBJ2-7; D not certain. Deletions cut 4 bases from V and 1 base from J, with 12 bases between. CDR1 is SGDLS, CDR2 YYNGEE, per germline. CDR3 length: 14 amino acids. In DNA, the CDR3 is TGTGCCAGCAGCCCGCATTACTGGTCCTACGAGCAGTACTTC. Encoded protein: CASSPHYWSYEQYF.

The genes are TRBV27 and TRBJ1-1; tentative D call: TRBD1 (6 bases). Deletions cut 2 bases from V and 4 bases from J, with 14 bases between. The CDR3 consists of 15 residues. CDR1 MNHEY and CDR2 SMNVEV come from the germline V gene (reference sequence). The DNA for the CDR3 is TGTGCCAGCAGTTTAGTTCGGGGGGCGGGCACTGAAGCTTTCTTT. Translated: CASSLVRGAGTEAFF.

V gene TRBV28 combines with J gene TRBJ1-1; perhaps TRBD1 as D (6 bases). V gave up 6 bases and J gave up 0 bases, with 17 bases separating them. Germline CDR1 MDHEN, CDR2 SYDVKM. The CDR3 is 16 residues long. Here the CDR3 reads CASRTLGGLLNTEAFF. The CDR3, as DNA: TGTGCCAGCAGAACCCTGGGGGGGCTATTGAACACTGAAGCTTTCTTT.

In this sample, this clone turned up a few times. The chain couples TRBV2 to TRBJ2-1, with TRBD2 matching 10 bases. The CDR3 is 16 amino acids. Germline V gene lookup returns CDR1 SNHLY and CDR2 FYNNEI. After removal of 1 base from V and 8 bases from J, the junction contained 8 bases not matched to a gene. In DNA, the CDR3 is TGTGCCAGCAGTGAAGAGGCTAGCGGGAGAGGCGATGAGCAGTTCTTC. This gives the protein CASSEEASGRGDEQFF.

This chain joins TRBV10-3 and TRBJ2-2; D not certain. V gave up 4 bases and J gave up 3 bases, with 15 bases separating them. Germline lookup yields CDR1 ENHRY and CDR2 SYGVKD. This CDR3 region has 16 residues. The CDR3 region is CAISVRSAVDTGELFF. The DNA for the CDR3 is TGTGCCATCAGTGTGAGGTCGGCGGTGGACACCGGGGAGCTGTTTTTT.

The chain couples TRBV6-1 to TRBJ2-3, with D perhaps matching TRBD1 (6 bases). This CDR3 comprises 14 residues. The V gene's germline CDR1 is MNHNS and CDR2 SASEGT. Trimming left V 3 bases short and J 5 bases short, with 12 bases between. CDR3 nucleotide sequence: TGTGCCAGCAGTGAGACCCCCAGGGGAGATACGCAGTATTTT. It codes for CASSETPRGDTQYF.

V and J are TRBV7-6 and TRBJ1-6; no clear D gene. Germline CDR1 reads SGHVS; CDR2 reads FNYEAQ. This CDR3 has 12 amino acids. V was clipped by 5 bases and J by 7 bases, with 6 bases between them. The CDR3: CASSMQNSPLHF. In DNA form, the CDR3 reads TGTGCCAGCAGCATGCAGAATTCACCCCTCCACTTT.

The chain recombines TRBV7-9 with TRBJ1-2; the D is unclear. This CDR3 has 12 residues. Trimming removed 7 bases at V and 7 bases at J, with 13 bases between. From germline, CDR1 is SEHNR and CDR2 FQNEAQ (reference sequence). Written as DNA, the CDR3 is TGTGCCAGCAAATTTGCGGAGGGTGGCTACACCTTC. It yields the protein CASKFAEGGYTF.

V gene TRBV28 combines with J gene TRBJ2-3; D is possibly TRBD2 (6 bases). The CDR3 runs 13 residues. CDR1 MDHEN and CDR2 SYDVKM come from the germline V gene. V lost 5 bases and J lost 9, with 15 bases in between. The CDR3 region is CASSPPDYGTQYF. Written as DNA, the CDR3 is TGTGCCAGCAGTCCCCCGGACTATGGGACGCAGTATTTT.

CDR3 bases: TGTGCCAGCAGCTTGGAAGGGGTGGAGACCCAGTACTTC. It specifies CASSLEGVETQYF. The chain combines TRBV5-6 with TRBJ2-5, with a possible D match to TRBD1 (5 bases). The V end lost 0 bases, the J end lost 5 bases, and 8 bases lay between the germline ends. The CDR3 contains 13 residues. Per the germline V gene, CDR1 is SGHDT and CDR2 is YYEEEE.

The chain carries TRBV28 and TRBJ2-1; D gene unclear. The CDR3 has 12 amino acids. The V end was cut by 9 bases, the J end by 8 bases, with 14 bases between. Germline V gives CDR1 MDHEN, CDR2 SYDVKM. CDR3: CASLEEWDEQFF. For the CDR3, the DNA is TGTGCCAGTCTTGAGGAGTGGGATGAGCAGTTCTTC.